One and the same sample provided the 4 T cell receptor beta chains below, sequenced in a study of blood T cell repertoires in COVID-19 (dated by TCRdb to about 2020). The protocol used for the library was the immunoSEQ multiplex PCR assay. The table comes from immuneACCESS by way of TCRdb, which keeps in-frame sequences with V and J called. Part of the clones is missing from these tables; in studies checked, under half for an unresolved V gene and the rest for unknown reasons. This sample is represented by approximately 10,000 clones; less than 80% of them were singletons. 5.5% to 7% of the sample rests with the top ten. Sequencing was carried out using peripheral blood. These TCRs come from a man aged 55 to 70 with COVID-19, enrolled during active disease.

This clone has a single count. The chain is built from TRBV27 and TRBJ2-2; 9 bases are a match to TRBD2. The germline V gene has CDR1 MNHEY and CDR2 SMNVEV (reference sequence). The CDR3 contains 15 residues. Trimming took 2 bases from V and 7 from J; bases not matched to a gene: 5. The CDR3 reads CASSLVAGAVGELFF. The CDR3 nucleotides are TGTGCCAGCAGTTTAGTAGCGGGGGCGGTCGGGGAGCTGTTTTTT.

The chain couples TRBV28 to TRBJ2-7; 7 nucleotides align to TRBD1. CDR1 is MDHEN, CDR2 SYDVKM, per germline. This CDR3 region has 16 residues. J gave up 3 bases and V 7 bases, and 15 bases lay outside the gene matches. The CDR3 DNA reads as TGTGCCAGCAACACACCGGGACAGCGAACCCTCTACGAGCAGTACTTC. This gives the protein CASNTPGQRTLYEQYF. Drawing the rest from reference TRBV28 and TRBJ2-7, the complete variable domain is DVKVTQSSRYLVKRTGEKVFLECVQDMDHENMFWYRQDPGLGLRLIYFSYDVKMKEKGDIPEGYSVSREKKERFSLILESASTNQTSMYLCASNTPGQRTLYEQYFGPGTRLTVT.

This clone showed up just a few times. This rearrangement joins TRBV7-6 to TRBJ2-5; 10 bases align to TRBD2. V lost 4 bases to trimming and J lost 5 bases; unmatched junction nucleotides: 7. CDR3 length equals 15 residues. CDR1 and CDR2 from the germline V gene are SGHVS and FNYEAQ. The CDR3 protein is CASSYTSGMGETQYF. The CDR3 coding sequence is TGTGCCAGCAGCTATACTAGCGGGATGGGGGAGACCCAGTACTTC.

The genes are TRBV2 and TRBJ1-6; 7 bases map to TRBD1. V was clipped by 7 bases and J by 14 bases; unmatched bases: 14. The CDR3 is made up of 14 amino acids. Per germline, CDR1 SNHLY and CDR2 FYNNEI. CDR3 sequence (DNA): TGTGCCAGCAACCCCGGGACAGTTGGGAGAGCCCTCCACTTT. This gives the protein CASNPGTVGRALHF.